This T cell receptor beta chain appears in the sequencing data of a study of shared clonotypes between healthy human individuals. Across the whole study: Donor composition was a couple of women and three men, aged 18 to 49. Study results and caveats: A reduction in generation probabilities was seen for non-shared clonotypes relative to those shared by all four donors.

In regard to this clone: No antigen is known for it.

CDR3 length: 15 residues. Germline V gives CDR1 SNHLY, CDR2 FYNNEI. The V and J ends lost 6 bases and 4 bases respectively, with 16 bases between them. Per the original data handling: Junction-only sequences without quality scores came from ImmunoSEQ, so filtering differed. Using immunoSEQ multiplex PCR, the repertoire was profiled, and TCRdb retains in-frame clones only, with some absent. Clone size and V and J calls were adopted from that table, with D and trimming inferred from the DNA. The sample lists 950,000 to 1,300,000 clones; approximately 76% were seen once. The genes are TRBV2 and TRBJ1-5; D may be TRBD1 (6 bases). The source material was memory CD4+ T cells sorted from blood. Subset of the sample: CD45RA-negative fraction. This receptor was obtained from a man younger than 30 in good health. CDR3 loop: CASRKDSGGNQPQHF. The CDR3 DNA sequence: TGTGCCAGCAGAAAGGACAGTGGGGGTAATCAGCCCCAGCATTTT.